This passage covers 26 T cell receptor beta chains from one sample sequenced in a study of cytomegalovirus exposure and HLA in healthy donors. PCR used 60 Vbeta primers and 13 Jbeta primers. Some clones are missing from TCRdb's copy, which holds only in-frame ones; the method was immunoSEQ multiplex PCR. The sample yields approximately 150,000 clones, approximately 83% seen once. What was sequenced was PBMCs. Source of these receptors: a male donor in good health and CMV-seronegative.

This chain links TRBV28 with TRBJ1-4; weak D call: TRBD1 (5 bases). Germline V gene data show CDR1 as MDHEN and CDR2 as SYDVKM. The CDR3 is made up of 14 amino acids. The germline V and J ends were trimmed by 6 bases and 4 bases, with 12 bases remaining between them. The CDR3 DNA reads TGTGCCAGCAGCGGAGGGACGGGTAATGAAAAACTGTTTTTT. Translation gives CASSGGTGNEKLFF.

V gene TRBV19 combines with J gene TRBJ2-1, with a weak D call TRBD2 (6 bases). V lost 3 bases, J lost 9 bases, and 12 bases lay in between. CDR1 and CDR2 from the germline V gene are LNHDA and SQIVND (reference sequence). CDR3 length: 13 residues. In DNA form, the CDR3 reads TGTGCCAGTAGTATGACTAGTGTTTCTGAGCAGTTCTTC. Translation: CASSMTSVSEQFF. The variable domain in full, with the rest retrieved from reference TRBV19 and TRBJ2-1, is DGGITQSPKYLFRKEGQNVTLSCEQNLNHDAMYWYRQDPGQGLRLIYYSQIVNDFQKGDIAEGYSVSREKKESFPLTVTSAQKNPTAFYLCASSMTSVSEQFFGPGTRLTVL.

The chain combines TRBV29-1 with TRBJ1-5; TRBD1 matches 12 bases. Germline trimming cut 4 bases from V and 6 bases from J; bases unmatched to any gene: 7. This CDR3 has 15 residues. Germline V gene lookup returns CDR1 SQVTM and CDR2 ANQGSEA. The CDR3 nucleotides read TGCAGCGTTGGGGGGGGACAGGGGGCAGGTCAGCCCCAGCATTTT. This translates into CSVGGGQGAGQPQHF.

This clone was found a few times. The genes are TRBV27 and TRBJ1-5; D gene uncertain. In germline, CDR1 is MNHEY, CDR2 SMNVEV (reference sequence). The CDR3 sequence is 14 residues long. The V end lost 3 bases, the J end lost 0 bases, and 6 bases lay between the germline ends. In DNA form, the CDR3 reads TGTGCCAGCAGTTTCCAGGATAGCAATCAGCCCCAGCATTTT. The encoded protein is CASSFQDSNQPQHF.

The chain couples TRBV5-8 to TRBJ1-6; perhaps TRBD1 as D (6 bases). Trimming left V 6 bases short and J 7 bases short, with 20 bases between. The CDR3 spans 16 residues. Germline loops: CDR1 SGHTS, CDR2 YDEGEE. In nucleotides, the CDR3 is TGTGCCAGCAACGAAGGGGGAGGGAGTGGAAATTCACCCCTCCACTTT. Amino acids: CASNEGGGSGNSPLHF.

The chain recombines TRBV7-3 with TRBJ1-1; 8 bases match TRBD1. CDR1 SGHTA and CDR2 FQGTGA come from the germline V gene. CDR3 length: 14 amino acids. The trim removed 3 bases at V and 1 base at J, leaving 1 base unmatched. CDR3 amino acids: CASSLDRANTEAFF. The CDR3 nucleotides are TGTGCCAGCAGCTTGGACAGGGCGAACACTGAAGCTTTCTTT.

This clone has only one observation. CDR3 region: CASTRGEGGTEAFF. DNA of the CDR3: TGTGCCAGCACTAGAGGGGAAGGGGGCACTGAAGCTTTCTTT. V usage is TRBV2 and J usage is TRBJ1-1; possibly TRBD1 for D (6 bases). V was trimmed by 7 bases and J by 4 bases, leaving 16 bases between them. Germline lookup yields CDR1 SNHLY and CDR2 FYNNEI. The CDR3 contains 14 residues.

CDR3 nucleotide sequence: TGCGCCAGCAGCTTCGGAGCAGGGACTAGCGGAAATGAGCAGTTCTTC. It translates to CASSFGAGTSGNEQFF. This chain connects TRBV5-1 to TRBJ2-1; TRBD2 agrees at 11 bases. CDR1 is SGHRS, CDR2 YFSETQ, per germline. With 2 bases clipped from V and 7 bases from J, the junction kept 8 bases outside the gene matches. The CDR3 is made up of 16 amino acids.

The rearrangement links TRBV6-6 to TRBJ1-2; TRBD1 might be the D (5 bases). Deletions cut 4 bases from V and 3 bases from J, with 18 bases between. CDR1 is MNHNY and CDR2 is SVGAGI in the germline V gene (reference sequence). This CDR3 has 16 amino acids. As DNA, the CDR3 is TGTGCCAGCAGTTCTCCGAGCGACAGAGGAGACTATGGCTACACCTTC. Translation gives CASSSPSDRGDYGYTF.

This chain uses TRBV9 with TRBJ1-1, with D possibly being TRBD1 (5 bases). The V end was cut by 2 bases, the J end by 2 bases, with 7 bases between. Germline V CDR1 and CDR2: SGDLS, YYNGEE. The CDR3 has 13 amino acids. CDR3 amino acids: CASSVDINTEAFF. CDR3 in DNA: TGTGCCAGCAGCGTGGACATTAACACTGAAGCTTTCTTT.

The DNA for the CDR3 is TGTGCCAGCAGCGTAGCGGAACGGACTGGCTACAATGAGCAGTTCTTC. Its protein is CASSVAERTGYNEQFF. The rearrangement uses TRBV9 and TRBJ2-1; D is possibly TRBD2 (5 bases). V was shortened by 0 bases and J by 3 bases, with 13 bases between the two germline ends. This CDR3 spans 16 amino acids. CDR1 is SGDLS, CDR2 YYNGEE, per germline.

The chain couples TRBV19 to TRBJ2-3; 13 bases line up with TRBD2. From germline, CDR1 is LNHDA and CDR2 SQIVND (reference sequence). V lost 2 bases to trimming and J lost 3 bases; unmatched junction nucleotides: 5. The CDR3 has 17 amino acids. CDR3 amino acids: CASSIWTSGSNTDTQYF. CDR3 DNA sequence: TGTGCCAGTAGTATATGGACTAGCGGGAGTAATACAGATACGCAGTATTTT.

The rearrangement uses TRBV2 and TRBJ2-7; perhaps TRBD2 as D (6 bases). V shed 6 bases and J shed 7 bases, with 13 bases lying between them. The germline gives CDR1 SNHLY, CDR2 FYNNEI. The CDR3 totals 12 residues. The CDR3 DNA follows: TGTGCCAGCAGATACGGGGGTACGGAGCAGTACTTC. Translating gives CASRYGGTEQYF.

This chain connects TRBV10-3 to TRBJ2-2, with D perhaps TRBD2 (5 bases). CDR1 and CDR2 (germline): ENHRY, SYGVKD. The CDR3 is made up of 14 amino acids. V lost 6 bases and J lost 1, with 9 bases in between. CDR3 in amino acids: CAISGGLNTGELFF. CDR3 in DNA: TGTGCCATCAGCGGCGGACTGAACACCGGGGAGCTGTTTTTT.

The J gene is TRBJ1-5, the V gene TRBV6-1, with 7 bases aligning to TRBD1. Germline lookup yields CDR1 MNHNS and CDR2 SASEGT. The CDR3 runs 14 residues. Unmatched junction bases numbered 4, after V lost 1 base and J lost 7 bases. CDR3 residues: CASSEGQGSQPQHF. The CDR3 DNA reads as TGTGCCAGCAGTGAAGGACAGGGCTCGCAGCCCCAGCATTTT.

The chain uses TRBV7-3 and TRBJ2-5, with D possibly TRBD2 on 6 matching bases. Trimming took off 2 bases at V and 5 bases at J, with 12 bases between the two ends. In germline, CDR1 is SGHTA, CDR2 FQGTGA. The CDR3 has 14 residues. The CDR3 here is CASSLLGGEETQYF. CDR3 nucleotides: TGTGCCAGCAGCTTACTGGGGGGTGAGGAGACCCAGTACTTC.

The V gene is TRBV15, the J gene TRBJ2-7; TRBD1 is a possible D gene (5 bases). The germline V gene encodes CDR1 LNHNV and CDR2 YYDKDF (reference sequence). CDR3 length: 16 residues. V lost 3 bases and J 0 bases, leaving 15 bases between the germline ends. Here the CDR3 reads CATSSTVDSDSYEQYF. The DNA of the CDR3 is TGTGCCACCAGCAGCACTGTCGACAGCGACTCCTACGAGCAGTACTTC.

The chain recombines TRBV11-2 with TRBJ2-4, with D possibly matching TRBD1 (9 bases). CDR1 SGHAT and CDR2 FQNNGV come from the germline V gene. Deletions cut 5 bases from V and 6 bases from J, with 20 bases between. The CDR3 length is 16 residues. The CDR3 region is CASSPSGTGTRNIQYF. CDR3 bases: TGTGCCAGCAGCCCATCCGGGACAGGGACTAGAAACATTCAGTACTTC.

This clone was picked up a small number of times. V is TRBV7-2 and J is TRBJ2-1; 7 nucleotides align to TRBD1. The ends lost 3 bases at V and 6 bases at J; junction bases unmatched: 8. Germline loops: CDR1 SGHTA, CDR2 FQGNSA. The CDR3 has 15 amino acids. The CDR3 nucleotides are TGTGCCAGCAGCTTCCGGGACAGTACCTCCAATGAGCAGTTCTTC. Protein sequence: CASSFRDSTSNEQFF.

In its sample, this clone was seen a few times. This chain connects TRBV5-1 to TRBJ2-1; 10 bases are a match to TRBD1. This CDR3 contains 14 residues. The germline CDR1 and CDR2 sequences are SGHRS and YFSETQ. V was clipped by 4 bases and J by 5 bases; unmatched bases: 3. The CDR3 region is CASSTGTGDNEQFF. The CDR3 DNA follows: TGCGCCAGCAGCACCGGGACAGGGGACAATGAGCAGTTCTTC.

This clone has only a few counts. The DNA for the CDR3 is TGTGCCAGCAGCTTGGGGCCCGGAGGGGAGCAGTACTTC. Residues: CASSLGPGGEQYF. The V call is TRBV5-6, the J call TRBJ2-7; D is possibly TRBD2 (6 bases). This CDR3 is 13 amino acids long. Per germline, CDR1 SGHDT and CDR2 YYEEEE. Between the trimmed V and J ends, which lost 0 bases and 7 bases, there was a span of 11 bases. Using reference TRBV5-6 and TRBJ2-7 for the parts outside the CDR3, the full variable domain is DAGVTQSPTHLIKTRGQQVTLRCSPKSGHDTVSWYQQALGQGPQFIFQYYEEEERQRGNFPDRFSGHQFPNYSSELNVNALLLGDSALYLCASSLGPGGEQYFGPGTRLTVT.

The chain links TRBV7-6 to TRBJ2-5; 7 bases agree with TRBD1. Trimming at V came to 3 bases and at J to 2 bases, leaving 6 bases not matched to a gene. Looked up from germline, CDR1 is SGHVS and CDR2 is FNYEAQ. CDR3 size: 15 residues. Here the CDR3 DNA reads TGTGCCAGCAGCTTGAGTACAGGGGCTCAAGAGACCCAGTACTTC. This codes for CASSLSTGAQETQYF.

The chain couples TRBV5-8 to TRBJ1-6; 8 nucleotides line up with TRBD1. The trim removed 0 bases at V and 10 bases at J, leaving 6 bases unmatched. Germline V lookup: CDR1 SGHTS, CDR2 YDEGEE. The CDR3 totals 15 residues. This CDR3 is CASSLEQGARSPLHF. The CDR3 DNA sequence: TGTGCCAGCAGCTTGGAGCAGGGGGCACGGTCACCCCTCCACTTT.

This clone is a singleton in its sample. This chain joins TRBV19 and TRBJ1-4; TRBD1 might be the D (6 bases). CDR1 and CDR2 from the germline V gene are LNHDA and SQIVND (reference sequence). The V end was cut by 4 bases, the J end by 6 bases, with 15 bases between. CDR3 size: 15 residues. CDR3 sequence reads: CASSTSGTLDEKLFF. DNA for the CDR3: TGTGCCAGTAGTACCTCCGGGACACTAGATGAAAAACTGTTTTTT.

This clone was counted a few times. The chain employs TRBV4-1 and TRBJ2-2; no reliable D call. The ends were cut back, 0 bases at V and 6 bases at J, with 11 bases in the middle. The CDR3 has 15 amino acids. Germline V lookup: CDR1 MGHRA, CDR2 YSYEKL. The CDR3 sequence: CASSQETPVPGELFF. The CDR3 DNA reads TGCGCCAGCAGCCAAGAAACCCCGGTCCCCGGGGAGCTGTTTTTT.

This clone was found once. The chain links TRBV16 to TRBJ1-5; D is unclear. Germline-derived CDR1 and CDR2 are KGHSY and FQNENV. The CDR3 totals 14 residues. V was pared by 0 bases and J by 7 bases, with 10 bases between. CDR3 residues: CASSQSRGLQPQHF. CDR3 coding DNA: TGTGCCAGCAGCCAATCGCGAGGCCTACAGCCCCAGCATTTT. The variable domain in full, with the rest retrieved from reference TRBV16 and TRBJ1-5, is GEEVAQTPKHLVRGEGQKAKLYCAPIKGHSYVFWYQQVLKNEFKFLISFQNENVFDETGMPKERFSAKCLPNSPCSLEIQATKLEDSAVYFCASSQSRGLQPQHFGDGTRLSIL.